This T cell receptor beta chain was found in a study of blood T cell repertoires in COVID-19. About the study: Material from acute and convalescent COVID-19 was sourced from the United States, Italy and Spain. From T cells, B-cell-depleted T cells, or PBMCs came the material, which was cDNA or gDNA.

CDR1 SGHTA and CDR2 FQGNSA come from the germline V gene. The CDR3 extends over 14 amino acids. V trimming: 4 bases; J trimming: 3 bases; junction bases outside the gene matches: 4. Methods used by the authors: Using reference gene primer amplification, nucleated cell counts were estimated. Produced via immunoSEQ multiplex PCR; TCRdb's table is partial and in-frame only. V, J and clone size are taken as reported in that table, and D and trimming were inferred from the DNA itself. The sample has around 180,000 clones, 70% to 90% seen once. Sequencing was carried out using peripheral blood. This TCR was recovered from a man aged 65 to 79 with active or convalescent COVID-19. The chain joins TRBV7-2 to TRBJ1-1, with TRBD1 matching 8 bases. The CDR3 is CASSSRDRYTEAFF. In nucleotides, the CDR3 is TGTGCCAGCAGCTCCCGGGACAGGTACACTGAAGCTTTCTTT.